This TCR beta chain was recorded in a study of blood T cell repertoires in COVID-19. Overall study: Researchers got acute and convalescent COVID-19 samples from the United States, Italy and Spain. In each case, the material was cDNA or gDNA derived from T cells, B-cell-depleted T cells, or PBMCs.

The V and J ends lost 5 bases and 8 bases, in that order; junction bases with no gene match: 4. Germline values: CDR1 SEHNR, CDR2 FQNEAQ (reference sequence). CDR3 length equals 14 residues. The sample holds one count of this clone. In the authors' workflow: It was from reference gene primer amplification that nucleated cell counts were estimated. Repertoires were generated with immunoSEQ multiplex PCR, while TCRdb's copy carries only in-frame clones and drops some. That table gives V, J and clone size, and the DNA gave D and trimming. Of approximately 90,000 clones listed, 75% to 90% are singletons. The TCR was taken from a man older than 75 with acute or convalescent COVID-19. Sequencing input: peripheral blood. The V and J genes are TRBV7-9 and TRBJ1-6; 9 bases are a match to TRBD1. The CDR3 bases are TGTGCCAGCAGCCGGACAGGGGCGGATTCACCCCTCCACTTT. Its protein is CASSRTGADSPLHF.